The 22 T cell receptor beta chains below were found in one sample sequenced in a study of T cell repertoires in cytomegalovirus infection. TCRdb processed the reads anew with MiXCR; each CDR3 protein has one entry. The table includes approximately 320,000 distinct CDR3 sequences, over 7.5% detected once. The sample was PBMCs. These TCRs come from a human donor in good health (CMV status not recorded). Some clones in this sample may be carry-over from other donors' samples.

The table lists this clonotype with many counts. CDR3: CASSQDRLAGYNEQFF. Here the CDR3 DNA reads TGCGCCAGCAGCCAAGATAGGCTAGCGGGGTACAATGAGCAGTTCTTC. V gene TRBV4-1 combines with J gene TRBJ2-1, with 9 positions matching TRBD2. Germline trimming cut 0 bases from V and 4 bases from J; bases unmatched to any gene: 4. The CDR3 is 16 residues long. Germline-derived CDR1 and CDR2 are MGHRA and YSYEKL.

This chain connects TRBV25-1 to TRBJ1-5; TRBD1 matches 7 bases. Per the germline V gene, CDR1 is MGHDK and CDR2 is SYGVNS. The CDR3 is 16 amino acids. The ends lost 6 bases at V and 4 bases at J; junction bases unmatched: 12. CDR3 DNA sequence: TGTGCCAGCAGCCCCGAAGGGAGGGGGCTGAATCAGCCCCAGCATTTT. Protein product: CASSPEGRGLNQPQHF.

This clonotype has ten or more counts. The chain carries TRBV19 and TRBJ2-4; D perhaps matches TRBD1 (7 bases). The CDR3 is 15 residues long. Germline CDR1 is LNHDA and CDR2 is SQIVND (reference sequence). The germline V and J ends were trimmed by 3 bases and 9 bases, with 18 bases remaining between them. CDR3 DNA: TGTGCCAGTAGTATGGCCCAGGGGGGATTTAGCATTCAGTACTTC. Translation: CASSMAQGGFSIQYF.

This clonotype was observed at least ten times. The chain's CDR3 is CASSQSGYGYTF. The CDR3, as DNA: TGTGCCAGCAGCCAGTCAGGCTATGGCTACACCTTC. This rearrangement joins TRBV7-3 to TRBJ1-2; D not certain. CDR1 is SGHTA, CDR2 FQGTGA, per germline. CDR3 length equals 12 residues. The V end was cut by 5 bases, the J end by 4 bases, with 8 bases between.

This clonotype was observed at least ten times. The chain combines TRBV7-2 with TRBJ2-2; D ambiguous. CDR1 is SGHTA and CDR2 is FQGNSA in the germline V gene. CDR3 size: 13 residues. V was shortened by 5 bases and J by 6 bases, with 10 bases between the two germline ends. CDR3 bases: TGTGCCAGCAGCCAAAAGAATGCCGGGGAGCTGTTTTTT. Protein sequence: CASSQKNAGELFF.

The gene calls are TRBV7-2 and TRBJ2-1; D not resolved. The V end lost 5 bases, the J end lost 5 bases, and 13 bases lay between the germline ends. The germline V gene encodes CDR1 SGHTA and CDR2 FQGNSA. The CDR3 is 14 residues long. CDR3 coding DNA: TGTGCCAGCAGCCTAGTCGGTGGCCACAATGAGCAGTTCTTC. Amino acids: CASSLVGGHNEQFF.

J is TRBJ1-3 and V is TRBV4-1, with unresolved D. The CDR3 sequence is 15 residues long. In germline, CDR1 is MGHRA, CDR2 YSYEKL. Trimming took off 1 base at V and 4 bases at J, with 11 bases between the two ends. The CDR3 sequence: CASSQVRGSGNTIYF. The CDR3 bases are TGCGCCAGCAGCCAAGTAAGAGGTTCCGGAAACACCATATATTTT.

This sequence joins TRBV28 and TRBJ2-1, with D perhaps matching TRBD1 (8 bases). This CDR3 contains 17 residues. V lost 8 bases, J lost 7 bases, and 27 bases lay in between. Germline V gene lookup returns CDR1 MDHEN and CDR2 SYDVKM. The DNA for the CDR3 is TGTGCCAGCGGCGGGGGCAATCTACAGGGGGTAAAAAATGAGCAGTTCTTC. This codes for CASGGGNLQGVKNEQFF.

This clonotype was observed many times. The chain recombines TRBV7-2 with TRBJ1-1; 7 bases map to TRBD1. V trimming: 5 bases; J trimming: 1 base; junction bases outside the gene matches: 4. Germline V gives CDR1 SGHTA, CDR2 FQGNSA. The CDR3 has 14 amino acids. The chain's CDR3 is CASSPYRGNTEAFF. The DNA of the CDR3 is TGTGCCAGCAGCCCTTACAGGGGGAACACTGAAGCTTTCTTT.

The sample holds a few counts of this clonotype. The rearrangement links TRBV3-1 to TRBJ2-3; 7 bases map to TRBD2. Trimming removed 1 base from V and 0 bases from J; junction bases left unmatched: 4. This CDR3 contains 16 residues. Germline V gene sequence: CDR1 LGHDT, CDR2 YNNKEL (reference sequence). For the CDR3, the DNA is TGTGCCAGCAGCCAAGGAGCGGGGCCTAGCACAGATACGCAGTATTTT. Translated, it gives CASSQGAGPSTDTQYF.

This clonotype was counted a few times. The CDR3 reads CASSLWTGNNEQFF. Written as DNA, the CDR3 is TGTGCCAGCAGCCTGTGGACAGGGAACAATGAGCAGTTCTTC. The rearrangement links TRBV7-3 to TRBJ2-1, with TRBD1 identical over 8 bases. The length of the CDR3 is 14 residues. V shed 5 bases, J shed 5 bases, and the junction held 5 bases outside the gene matches. Looked up from germline, CDR1 is SGHTA and CDR2 is FQGTGA.

V usage is TRBV20-1 and J usage is TRBJ2-7; D gene uncertain. The V end lost 5 bases, the J end lost 4 bases, and 15 bases lay between the germline ends. In germline, CDR1 is DFQATT, CDR2 SNEGSKA (reference sequence). The CDR3 is 13 residues long. The CDR3 nucleotides are TGCAGTGCTTCTTTTGACTGGGCATACGAGCAGTACTTC. It translates to CSASFDWAYEQYF.

This clonotype has a count of ten or more. The chain recombines TRBV7-2 with TRBJ2-5, with D maybe TRBD1 (7 bases). This CDR3 is 15 amino acids long. In germline, CDR1 is SGHTA, CDR2 FQGNSA. Trimming removed 5 bases at V and 4 bases at J, with 17 bases between. In DNA form, the CDR3 reads TGTGCCAGCAGCCTCGGGGGACAGAATGTAGAGACCCAGTACTTC. This gives the protein CASSLGGQNVETQYF.

The sample holds a few counts of this clonotype. The V and J genes are TRBV4-2 and TRBJ1-2; 7 bases fit TRBD1. Per germline, CDR1 LGHNA and CDR2 YNFKEQ. This CDR3 is built from 14 residues. V lost 2 bases to trimming and J lost 3 bases; unmatched junction nucleotides: 3. The CDR3 loop is CASSQPGQYYGYTF. CDR3 nucleotide sequence: TGTGCCAGCAGCCAACCGGGACAGTACTATGGCTACACCTTC.

This clonotype was found a few times. The rearrangement links TRBV28 to TRBJ2-1; D is undetermined. The germline gives CDR1 MDHEN, CDR2 SYDVKM. CDR3 length: 14 amino acids. The V and J ends lost 3 bases and 6 bases respectively, with 12 bases between them. CDR3 protein: CASSFGGSVNEQFF. For the CDR3, the DNA is TGTGCCAGCAGTTTTGGCGGATCAGTCAATGAGCAGTTCTTC.

This chain joins TRBV20-1 and TRBJ2-3; 7 bases agree with TRBD1. The CDR3 consists of 14 residues. In germline, CDR1 is DFQATT, CDR2 SNEGSKA (reference sequence). V lost 0 bases, J lost 5 bases, and 5 bases stayed unmatched. CDR3 region: CSARDYNRGDTQYF. CDR3 nucleotides: TGCAGTGCTAGAGATTACAACAGGGGAGATACGCAGTATTTT.

Only a few counts were recorded for this clonotype. The chain couples TRBV2 to TRBJ1-2, with TRBD1 as a possible D gene (6 bases). CDR1 is SNHLY, CDR2 FYNNEI, per germline. V was pared by 9 bases and J by 4 bases, with 12 bases between. This CDR3 spans 12 amino acids. The chain's CDR3 is CARASQGYGYTF. The CDR3 DNA is TGTGCCAGGGCGTCACAGGGCTATGGCTACACCTTC. The full variable domain, its missing parts supplied by reference TRBV2 and TRBJ1-2, is EPEVTQTPSHQVTQMGQEVILRCVPISNHLYFYWYRQILGQKVEFLVSFYNNEISEKSEIFDDQFSVERPDGSNFTLKIRSTKLEDSAMYFCARASQGYGYTFGSGTRLTVV.

A few counts support this clonotype. The genes are TRBV20-1 and TRBJ2-7; 10 bases match TRBD2. Germline CDR1 is DFQATT and CDR2 is SNEGSKA (reference sequence). The CDR3 sequence is 13 residues long. V trimming: 5 bases; J trimming: 3 bases; junction bases outside the gene matches: 4. Written as DNA, the CDR3 is TGCAGTGCTGGGGCTAGCGGGAGCTACGAGCAGTACTTC. It codes for CSAGASGSYEQYF.

This clonotype came up many times. The chain uses TRBV6-5 and TRBJ2-1, with 11 bases lining up with TRBD2. V was clipped by 0 bases and J by 9 bases; unmatched bases: 13. Germline CDR1 is MNHEY and CDR2 is SVGAGI. This CDR3 region has 18 residues. The CDR3 coding sequence is TGTGCCAGCAGTTACTCGATCTTTTCGGTAGCGGGGGGGGGTGAGCAGTTCTTC. Encoded protein: CASSYSIFSVAGGGEQFF.

V and J are TRBV25-1 and TRBJ1-3; TRBD1 might be the D (5 bases). Trimming removed 8 bases at V and 4 bases at J, with 15 bases between. The V gene's germline CDR1 is MGHDK and CDR2 SYGVNS. The length of the CDR3 is 14 residues. CDR3 sequence reads: CASENGASGNTIYF. CDR3 in DNA: TGTGCCAGCGAAAACGGGGCCTCGGGAAACACCATATATTTT.

The V and J genes are TRBV28 and TRBJ2-1; D is undetermined. The V gene lost 3 bases and the J gene lost 7 bases, with 13 bases spanning the gap. Germline V gene lookup returns CDR1 MDHEN and CDR2 SYDVKM. The CDR3 is 14 residues long. This chain's CDR3 is CASSFEILGNEQFF. CDR3 bases: TGTGCCAGCAGTTTTGAGATTCTCGGGAATGAGCAGTTCTTC.

V is TRBV6-2 or TRBV6-3 and J is TRBJ2-2, with D possibly matching TRBD2 (6 bases). V lost 7 bases and J lost 2, with 20 bases in between. The CDR3 spans 17 residues. Germline V gene sequence: CDR1 MNHEY, CDR2 SVGEGT. CDR3: CASTAEGLIANTGELFF. In DNA form, the CDR3 reads TGTGCCAGCACCGCAGAGGGACTTATCGCAAACACCGGGGAGCTGTTTTTT.